Following are 9 T cell receptor beta chains from one sample sequenced in a study of early T cells in non-severe SARS-CoV-2 infection. One entry per CDR3 protein results from TCRdb running MiXCR on the 5' RACE reads. This sample yields 50,000 to 60,000 distinct CDR3 sequences, of which approximately 10% are seen a single time; roughly 4% belongs to the top ten. The specimen was whole blood, collected at baseline. The receptors come from an adult who was a healthcare worker with PCR-confirmed SARS-CoV-2 infection or an uninfected control (not recorded which).

A few counts support this clonotype. CDR3 protein: CASSVRGLPQETQYF. The CDR3 region has the DNA TGTGCCAGCAGCGTTCGGGGACTGCCACAAGAGACCCAGTACTTC. V and J are TRBV9 and TRBJ2-5; TRBD2 is a possible D gene (6 bases). The CDR3 has 15 amino acids. Trimming took off 2 bases at V and 2 bases at J, with 13 bases between the two ends. Germline assignment: CDR1 SGDLS and CDR2 YYNGEE. Based on the CDR3 plus reference TRBV9 and TRBJ2-5, the full variable domain is DSGVTQTPKHLITATGQRVTLRCSPRSGDLSVYWYQQSLDQGLQFLIQYYNGEERAKGNILERFSAQQFPDLHSELNLSSLELGDSALYFCASSVRGLPQETQYFGPGTRLLVL.

The chain has TRBV2 and TRBJ2-1; D perhaps matches TRBD2 (5 bases). The V and J ends lost 6 bases and 4 bases respectively, with 10 bases between them. The CDR3 is 13 amino acids. Germline V lookup: CDR1 SNHLY, CDR2 FYNNEI. The CDR3 loop reads CASSEGSYNEQFF. The DNA of the CDR3 is TGTGCCAGCAGCGAGGGCAGTTACAATGAGCAGTTCTTC.

This clonotype was seen at least ten times. This sequence joins TRBV13 and TRBJ1-1, with D unresolved. Germline V gene lookup returns CDR1 PRHDT and CDR2 FYEKMQ (reference sequence). The CDR3 is made up of 14 amino acids. The V and J ends lost 5 bases and 0 bases respectively, with 10 bases between them. CDR3 in amino acids: CASSPGNMNTEAFF. DNA of the CDR3: TGTGCCAGCAGCCCGGGTAACATGAACACTGAAGCTTTCTTT.

This clonotype showed up many times. The V gene is TRBV11-2, the J gene TRBJ1-1; D not certain. This CDR3 comprises 12 residues. V was trimmed by 6 bases and J by 1 base, leaving 6 bases between them. The germline V gene encodes CDR1 SGHAT and CDR2 FQNNGV. The chain's CDR3 is CASRIQNTEAFF. CDR3 DNA: TGTGCCAGCAGAATACAGAACACTGAAGCTTTCTTT.

This clonotype was recorded a few times. V usage is TRBV11-2 and J usage is TRBJ2-5; D remains ambiguous. The CDR3 has 13 amino acids. Trimming removed 1 base at V and 7 bases at J, with 10 bases between. The germline V gene has CDR1 SGHAT and CDR2 FQNNGV. The CDR3 loop reads CASSLVMRRTQYF. The CDR3 DNA follows: TGTGCCAGCAGCTTAGTAATGCGGAGGACCCAGTACTTC.

This clonotype came up a few times. This chain links TRBV29-1 with TRBJ1-1; 7 bases match TRBD1. CDR3 length: 13 amino acids. V shed 7 bases and J 5 bases; nucleotides not matched to a gene: 10. The germline V gene has CDR1 SQVTM and CDR2 ANQGSEA. The CDR3 protein is CSALTGAGTEAFF. The CDR3 DNA reads as TGCAGCGCCCTTACAGGGGCGGGTACTGAAGCTTTCTTT.

This clonotype was recorded many times. The chain joins TRBV6-5 to TRBJ2-7; the match to TRBD1 covers 8 bases. Germline CDR1 reads MNHEY; CDR2 reads SVGAGI. The CDR3 is 16 residues long. V lost 0 bases, J lost 2 bases, and 6 bases stayed unmatched. CDR3 residues: CASSYSSPRGPYEQYF. CDR3 nucleotide sequence: TGTGCCAGCAGTTACTCGAGTCCCAGGGGGCCCTACGAGCAGTACTTC.

This clonotype was seen many times. The rearrangement uses TRBV7-9 and TRBJ2-7, with a weak D call TRBD1 (6 bases). Trimming removed 5 bases from V and 2 bases from J, with 10 bases in between. This CDR3 region has 13 residues. CDR1 and CDR2 from the germline V gene are SEHNR and FQNEAQ (reference sequence). CDR3 DNA sequence: TGTGCCAGCAGCGCACAGGGTCCCTACGAGCAGTACTTC. Protein sequence: CASSAQGPYEQYF.

This clonotype was detected a few times. The genes are TRBV3-1 and TRBJ1-6; possible D gene TRBD1, 5 bases. This CDR3 comprises 14 residues. Between the trimmed V and J ends, which lost 1 base and 7 bases, there was a span of 8 bases. Germline CDR1 is LGHDT and CDR2 is YNNKEL (reference sequence). CDR3 sequence (DNA): TGTGCCAGCAGCCAAGGGACAAAAAATTCACCCCTCCACTTT. Translating gives CASSQGTKNSPLHF.